The subject of this entry is one T cell receptor beta chain. Original handling: Nucleated cell number was recorded as an estimate derived from reference gene primer amplification. Method: immunoSEQ multiplex PCR; TCRdb's copy keeps in-frame clones and lacks some. V and J calls and clone size are copied from that table; D and trimming were computed from the DNA. This table holds around 320,000 clones, roughly nine tenths found once. This sample is part of a study of blood T cell repertoires in COVID-19. Turning to the study itself: T cells, B-cell-depleted T cells, or PBMCs provided the cDNA or gDNA that served as material.

Adults between about 18 and 95 years of age took part from about two dozen US areas. All exposed participants met a person with COVID-19 within 2 weeks before entering the study. This clonotype was sampled from a woman between 25 and 40 years old who had been exposed to COVID-19. What was sequenced was PBMCs or T cells enriched from blood (not recorded which).

The CDR3 DNA follows: TGTGCCATCAGCGAGCCGGGACAGGGAGTAGGGGCTAGCGGCTACACCTTC. This encodes CAISEPGQGVGASGYTF. The rearrangement links TRBV10-3 to TRBJ1-2; 9 nucleotides match TRBD1. Germline lookup yields CDR1 ENHRY and CDR2 SYGVKD. Losses at the gene ends were 6 bases for V and 8 bases for J; bases not matched to a gene: 19. CDR3 size: 17 residues.